Following are 9 T cell receptor beta chains from one sample sequenced in a study of regulatory T cells in long-lasting Graves disease. CDR3-region Arm-PCR and iRepertoire HTBI primers produced the TCR beta libraries. TCRdb analysed the multiplex PCR reads with MiXCR anew, one entry per CDR3 protein. The profile shows 200,000 to 250,000 distinct CDR3 sequences, around 17% of them singletons. As to time point: newly diagnosed GD, antithyroid drugs for less than 3 months. PBMC-derived RNA was used for the TCR library. The specimen was peripheral blood mononuclear cells (PBMCs), collected at new diagnosis, from a patient treated with antithyroid drugs. All receptors come from a female donor with Graves disease.

The chain is built from TRBV7-9 and TRBJ1-3; TRBD1 matches at 9 bases. Germline V gene lookup returns CDR1 SEHNR and CDR2 FQNEAQ (reference sequence). The CDR3 runs 16 residues. The trim removed 5 bases at V and 4 bases at J, leaving 9 bases unmatched. CDR3 in amino acids: CASSRYRGLGGNTIYF. The CDR3 DNA reads TGTGCCAGCAGCCGATACAGGGGGCTCGGGGGAAACACCATATATTTT.

The sample holds many counts of this clonotype. The CDR3 sequence is CSASSRSTEAFF. CDR3 nucleotide sequence: TGCAGTGCTAGTTCGCGGAGTACCGAAGCTTTCTTT. This chain connects TRBV20-1 to TRBJ1-1; D call uncertain. The CDR3 spans 12 residues. Trimming shortened V by 3 bases and J by 8 bases, and 13 bases separated the two germline ends. The V gene's germline CDR1 is DFQATT and CDR2 SNEGSKA (reference sequence).

This clonotype was found many times. This chain uses TRBV11-3 with TRBJ1-4; D not resolved. Per germline, CDR1 SGHNT and CDR2 YENEEA. Trimming pared 8 bases from V and 7 bases from J, leaving 8 bases between. CDR3 size: 11 residues. The CDR3 protein is CASGRTEKLFF. The CDR3 DNA sequence: TGTGCCAGCGGCCGGACTGAAAAACTGTTTTTT.

Comment on this clonotype: This likely came from a read error, as a far larger clone is one base away. V and J are TRBV2 and TRBJ2-7, with a possible D match to TRBD1 (6 bases). The CDR3 has 13 amino acids. CDR1 SNHLY and CDR2 FYNNEI come from the germline V gene. V dropped 5 bases and J dropped 7 bases, with 15 bases sitting between them. The CDR3, as DNA: TGTGCCAGCAGTCAATTACAGGGCGATGAGCAGTACTTC. As protein: CASSQLQGDEQYF.

This chain joins TRBV27 and TRBJ2-7; 9 positions agree with TRBD1. CDR1 and CDR2 from the germline V gene are MNHEY and SMNVEV (reference sequence). J gave up 5 bases and V 1 base, and 6 bases lay outside the gene matches. This CDR3 contains 15 residues. The CDR3 nucleotides are TGTGCCAGCAGTTTATTGGTACAGGGGGCGAACGAGCAGTACTTC. This translates into CASSLLVQGANEQYF.

The chain recombines TRBV11-2 with TRBJ2-1, with 8 bases fitting TRBD1. V lost 5 bases to trimming and J lost 2 bases; unmatched junction nucleotides: 5. The CDR3 covers 15 residues. The germline V gene encodes CDR1 SGHAT and CDR2 FQNNGV. CDR3 residues: CASSTQTGAYNEQFF. The DNA of the CDR3 is TGTGCCAGCAGCACTCAGACAGGGGCCTACAATGAGCAGTTCTTC.

This clonotype was picked up a small number of times. CDR3 nucleotide sequence: TGTGCCAGCAGTCGGACAGGGGGGGGCTACGAGCAGTACTTC. It codes for CASSRTGGGYEQYF. This chain links TRBV6-1 with TRBJ2-7, with TRBD1 identical over 10 bases. Trimming took 5 bases from V and 3 from J; bases not matched to a gene: 4. From germline, CDR1 is MNHNS and CDR2 SASEGT. This CDR3 is 14 amino acids long.

This clonotype appeared many times. V usage is TRBV7-2 and J usage is TRBJ2-7, with D tentatively TRBD2 (5 bases). V gave up 5 bases and J gave up 2 bases, with 13 bases separating them. The CDR3 sequence is 14 residues long. The germline V gene encodes CDR1 SGHTA and CDR2 FQGNSA. The CDR3 sequence: CASSPETGTYEQYF. The CDR3 coding sequence is TGTGCCAGCAGCCCAGAGACGGGGACCTACGAGCAGTACTTC.

This clonotype was observed at least ten times. The V and J genes are TRBV5-1 and TRBJ2-7, with D tentatively TRBD1 (6 bases). CDR3 length: 15 amino acids. Germline loops: CDR1 SGHRS, CDR2 YFSETQ. The germline V and J ends were trimmed by 0 bases and 6 bases, with 16 bases remaining between them. CDR3 DNA: TGCGCCAGCAGCTTGGAGGGACAATGGCTACGCGAGCAGTACTTC. Encoded protein: CASSLEGQWLREQYF.